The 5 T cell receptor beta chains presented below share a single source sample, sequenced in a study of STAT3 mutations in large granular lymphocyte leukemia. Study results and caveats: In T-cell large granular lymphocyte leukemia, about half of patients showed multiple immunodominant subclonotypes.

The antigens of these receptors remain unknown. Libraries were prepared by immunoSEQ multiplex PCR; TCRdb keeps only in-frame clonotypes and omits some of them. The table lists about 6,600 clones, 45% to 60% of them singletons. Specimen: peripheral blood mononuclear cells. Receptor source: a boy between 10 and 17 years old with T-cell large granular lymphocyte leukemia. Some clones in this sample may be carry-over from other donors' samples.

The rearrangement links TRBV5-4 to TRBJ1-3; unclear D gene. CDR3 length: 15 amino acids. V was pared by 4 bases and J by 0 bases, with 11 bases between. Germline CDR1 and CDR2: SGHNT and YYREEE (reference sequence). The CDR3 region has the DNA TGTGCCAGCAGCCCGAATGGTTTCTCTGGAAACACCATATATTTT. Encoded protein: CASSPNGFSGNTIYF.

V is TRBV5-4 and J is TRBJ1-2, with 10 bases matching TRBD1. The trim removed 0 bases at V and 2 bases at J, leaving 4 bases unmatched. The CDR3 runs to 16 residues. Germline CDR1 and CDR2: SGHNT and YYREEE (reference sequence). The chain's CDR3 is CASSLARTGGNYGYTF. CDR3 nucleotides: TGTGCCAGCAGCTTGGCCAGGACAGGGGGGAACTATGGCTACACCTTC.

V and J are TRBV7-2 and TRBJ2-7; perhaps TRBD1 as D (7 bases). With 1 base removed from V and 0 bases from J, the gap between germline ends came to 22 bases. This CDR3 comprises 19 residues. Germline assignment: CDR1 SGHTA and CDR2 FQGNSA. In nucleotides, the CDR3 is TGTGCCAGCAGCTTAGTTCAAACTAGATGGGGGGACAGCTCCTACGAGCAGTACTTC. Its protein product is CASSLVQTRWGDSSYEQYF. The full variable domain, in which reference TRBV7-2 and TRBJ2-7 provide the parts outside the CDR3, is GAGVSQSPSNKVTEKGKDVELRCDPISGHTALYWYRQSLGQGLEFLIYFQGNSAPDKSGLPSDRFSAERTGGSVSTLTIQRTQQEDSAVYLCASSLVQTRWGDSSYEQYFGPGTRLTVT.

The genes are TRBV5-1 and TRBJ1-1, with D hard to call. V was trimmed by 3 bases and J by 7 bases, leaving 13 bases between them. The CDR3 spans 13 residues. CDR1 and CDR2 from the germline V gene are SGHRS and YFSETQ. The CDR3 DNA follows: TGCGCCAGCAGCTCCGGGCCACGGAATGAAGCTTTCTTT. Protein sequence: CASSSGPRNEAFF.

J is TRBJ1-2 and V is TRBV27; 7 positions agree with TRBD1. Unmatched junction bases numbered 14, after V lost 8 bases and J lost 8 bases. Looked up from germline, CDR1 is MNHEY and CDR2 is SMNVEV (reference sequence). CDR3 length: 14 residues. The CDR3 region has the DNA TGTGCCAGCGGGTCAGGGGGATACGGGTGGGGCTACACCTTC. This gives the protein CASGSGGYGWGYTF.